Described below is a single T cell receptor (beta chain) sequence and its context. Its antigen is not identified. This entry belongs to a study of CD8 T cells in ankylosing spondylitis. Whole-study findings and limits: With a CD8+ phenotype, disease-linked clones were relatively rare in peripheral blood. Within matched ankylosing spondylitis synovial fluid, disease-linked clones were reportedly significantly enriched. A motif in TCR beta, a set of eight highly homologous variants, appeared characteristic of ankylosing spondylitis blood.

The CDR3 is 15 amino acids. V lost 0 bases and J 0 bases, leaving 9 bases between the germline ends. Germline V CDR1 and CDR2: SGHRS, YFSETQ. For TCR beta, libraries came from quantitative 5'-RACE with molecular barcodes. Via MiXCR, TCRdb re-called the 5' RACE reads, giving one row per CDR3 protein. The sample includes around 770,000 distinct CDR3 sequences, around 17% of them seen just once. The gene calls are TRBV5-1 and TRBJ1-2, with no clear D. The source of this sequence is a male donor with ankylosing spondylitis. What was sequenced was blood, either unsorted or a sorted T cell fraction (not recorded which). The CDR3 region has the DNA TGCGCCAGCAGCTTGGTAGTAGGAGCTAACTATGGCTACACCTTC. This sequence encodes CASSLVVGANYGYTF.